The present T cell receptor (beta chain) was sequenced within a study of blood T cell repertoires in COVID-19. The overall study: Acute-phase and convalescent COVID-19 samples originated in the United States, Italy and Spain. T cells, B-cell-depleted T cells, or PBMCs provided the cDNA or gDNA that served as material.

Assay: immunoSEQ multiplex PCR; the TCRdb copy retains only in-frame clones and omits some. This sample has approximately 230,000 clones, with roughly four fifths found just once. Sequencing was carried out using peripheral blood. The source is a man older than 75 with acute or convalescent COVID-19.

CDR3 amino acids: CASREERSYNSPLHF. CDR3 sequence (DNA): TGTGCCAGTCGAGAGGAAAGGTCCTATAATTCACCCCTCCACTTT. This sequence joins TRBV19 and TRBJ1-6, with D uncertain. V lost 8 bases and J lost 1, with 12 bases in between. The CDR3 covers 15 residues. Germline V gives CDR1 LNHDA, CDR2 SQIVND (reference sequence).